Included here is one T cell receptor beta chain sequence, with context. Its antigen is currently unknown. The read stops 3 residues short of the end of the CDR3; the missing end is completed from the germline J gene. This record belongs to a study of T cell clonality in common variable immunodeficiency. The study, taken as a whole, reports: Common variable immunodeficiency TCR beta sequences reportedly had fewer deletions and N-nucleotide insertions. Repertoire-complication correlations in CVID were limited by patient heterogeneity. Compared with healthy controls, CVID subjects showed increased TCRbeta clonality, mostly in about a third.

Equal genomic DNA amounts from CVID and control samples were sequenced. The assay was immunoSEQ multiplex PCR, and TCRdb's table has in-frame clones only and misses some. The repertoire consists of around 42,000 clones, none detected only once. V lost 0 bases, J lost 2 bases, and 0 bases stayed unmatched. This CDR3 is built from 14 residues. The germline V gene encodes CDR1 SGHVS and CDR2 FNYEAQ. The sequencing input was peripheral blood mononuclear cells. The receptor was isolated from a person aged 18-70 years in good health. This chain connects TRBV7-6 to TRBJ1-2; TRBD1 matches at 7 bases. The CDR3 loop is CASSLAGQNYGYTF. The covered CDR3 bases are TGTGCCAGCAGCTTAGCGGGACAGAACTATGGC.